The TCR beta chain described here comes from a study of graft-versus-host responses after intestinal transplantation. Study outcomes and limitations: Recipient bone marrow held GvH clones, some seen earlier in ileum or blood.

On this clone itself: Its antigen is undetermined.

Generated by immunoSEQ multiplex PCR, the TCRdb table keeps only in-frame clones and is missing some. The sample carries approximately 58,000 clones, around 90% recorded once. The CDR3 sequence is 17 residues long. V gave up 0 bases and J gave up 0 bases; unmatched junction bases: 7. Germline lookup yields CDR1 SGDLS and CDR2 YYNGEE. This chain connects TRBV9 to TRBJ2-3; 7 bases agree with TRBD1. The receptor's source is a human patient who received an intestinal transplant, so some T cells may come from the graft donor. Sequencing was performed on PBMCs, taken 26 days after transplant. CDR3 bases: TGTGCCAGCAGCGTAGAAATGAAGGACAGGAGCACAGATACGCAGTATTTT. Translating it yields CASSVEMKDRSTDTQYF.